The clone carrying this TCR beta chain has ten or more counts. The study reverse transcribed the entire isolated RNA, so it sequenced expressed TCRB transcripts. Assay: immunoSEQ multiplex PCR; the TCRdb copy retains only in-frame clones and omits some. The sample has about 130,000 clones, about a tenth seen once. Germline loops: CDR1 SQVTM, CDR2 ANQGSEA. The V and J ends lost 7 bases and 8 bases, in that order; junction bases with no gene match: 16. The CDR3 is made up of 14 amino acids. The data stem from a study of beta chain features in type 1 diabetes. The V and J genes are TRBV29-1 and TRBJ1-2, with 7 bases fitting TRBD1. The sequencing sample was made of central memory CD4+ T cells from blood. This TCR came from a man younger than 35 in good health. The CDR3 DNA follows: TGCAGCGCAGCACCACAGGGGTTCTTTGAGGGCTACACCTTC. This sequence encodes CSAAPQGFFEGYTF.